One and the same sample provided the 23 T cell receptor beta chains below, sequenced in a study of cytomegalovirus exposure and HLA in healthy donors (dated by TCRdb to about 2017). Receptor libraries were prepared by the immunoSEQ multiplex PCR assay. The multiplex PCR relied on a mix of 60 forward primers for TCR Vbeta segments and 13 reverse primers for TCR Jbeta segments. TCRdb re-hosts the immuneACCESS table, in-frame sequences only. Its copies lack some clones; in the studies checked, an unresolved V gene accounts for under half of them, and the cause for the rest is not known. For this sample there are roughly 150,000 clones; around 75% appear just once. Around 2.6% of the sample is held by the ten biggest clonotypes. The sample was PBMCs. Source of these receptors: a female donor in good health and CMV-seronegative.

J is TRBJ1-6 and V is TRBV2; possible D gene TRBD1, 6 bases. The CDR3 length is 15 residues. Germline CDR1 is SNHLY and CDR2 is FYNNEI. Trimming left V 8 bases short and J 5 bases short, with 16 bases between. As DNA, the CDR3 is TGTGCCAGCCGCTTCCGGGACACCCATAATTCACCCCTCCACTTT. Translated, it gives CASRFRDTHNSPLHF.

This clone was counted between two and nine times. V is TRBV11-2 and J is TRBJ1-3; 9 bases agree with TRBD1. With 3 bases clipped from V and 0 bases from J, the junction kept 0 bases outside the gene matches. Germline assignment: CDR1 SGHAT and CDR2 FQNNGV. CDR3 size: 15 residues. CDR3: CASSLDRGSGNTIYF. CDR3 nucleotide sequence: TGTGCCAGCAGCTTGGACAGGGGCTCTGGAAACACCATATATTTT. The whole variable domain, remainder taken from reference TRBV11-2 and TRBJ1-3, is EAGVAQSPRYKIIEKRQSVAFWCNPISGHATLYWYQQILGQGPKLLIQFQNNGVVDDSQLPKDRFSAERLKGVDSTLKIQPAKLEDSAVYLCASSLDRGSGNTIYFGEGSWLTVV.

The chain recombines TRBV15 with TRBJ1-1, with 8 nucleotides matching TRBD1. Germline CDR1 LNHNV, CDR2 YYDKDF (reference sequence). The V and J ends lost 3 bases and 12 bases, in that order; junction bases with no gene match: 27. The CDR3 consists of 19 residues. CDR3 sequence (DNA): TGTGCCACCAGCAGGGACGTCGCCATTTTTCAGGGGGCGATCGGGAGGTCTTTCTTT. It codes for CATSRDVAIFQGAIGRSFF.

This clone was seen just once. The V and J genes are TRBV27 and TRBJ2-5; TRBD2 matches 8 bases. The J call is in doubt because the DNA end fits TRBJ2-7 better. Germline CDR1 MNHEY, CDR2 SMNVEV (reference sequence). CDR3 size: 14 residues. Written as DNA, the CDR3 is TGTGCCAGCAGTTTATCGAGCGGGAGCTACGAGCAGTACTTC. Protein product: CASSLSSGSYEQYF.

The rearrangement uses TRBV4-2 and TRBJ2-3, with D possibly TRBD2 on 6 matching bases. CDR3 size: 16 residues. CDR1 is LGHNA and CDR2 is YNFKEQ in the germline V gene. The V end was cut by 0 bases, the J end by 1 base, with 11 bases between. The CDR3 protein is CASSQDVAEGTDTQYF. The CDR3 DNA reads TGTGCCAGCAGCCAAGATGTAGCGGAAGGCACAGATACGCAGTATTTT.

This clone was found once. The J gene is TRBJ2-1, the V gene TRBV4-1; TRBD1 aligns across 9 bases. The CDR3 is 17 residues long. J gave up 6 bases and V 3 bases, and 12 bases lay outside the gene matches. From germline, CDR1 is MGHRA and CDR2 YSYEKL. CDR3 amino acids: CASSQGLNRGLSNEQFF. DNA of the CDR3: TGCGCCAGCAGCCAGGGTTTGAACAGGGGGCTTAGCAATGAGCAGTTCTTC.

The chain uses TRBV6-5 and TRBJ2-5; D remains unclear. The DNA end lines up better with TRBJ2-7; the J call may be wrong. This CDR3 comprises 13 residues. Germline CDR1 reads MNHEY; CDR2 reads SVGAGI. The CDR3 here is CASSPREAYEQYF. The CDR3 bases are TGTGCCAGCAGTCCCCGAGAGGCCTACGAGCAGTACTTC.

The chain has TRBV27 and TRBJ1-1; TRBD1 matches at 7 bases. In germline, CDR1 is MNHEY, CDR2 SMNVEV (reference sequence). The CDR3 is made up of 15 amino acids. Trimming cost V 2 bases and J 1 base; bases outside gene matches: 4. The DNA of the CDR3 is TGTGCCAGCAGTTTAGGGGCAGGGGGGAACACTGAAGCTTTCTTT. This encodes CASSLGAGGNTEAFF.

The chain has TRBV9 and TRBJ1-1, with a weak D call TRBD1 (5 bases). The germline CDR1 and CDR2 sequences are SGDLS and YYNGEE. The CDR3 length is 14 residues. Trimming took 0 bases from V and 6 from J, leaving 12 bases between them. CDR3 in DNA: TGTGCCAGCAGCGTAGGCCAGGGATCCCCTGAAGCTTTCTTT. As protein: CASSVGQGSPEAFF.

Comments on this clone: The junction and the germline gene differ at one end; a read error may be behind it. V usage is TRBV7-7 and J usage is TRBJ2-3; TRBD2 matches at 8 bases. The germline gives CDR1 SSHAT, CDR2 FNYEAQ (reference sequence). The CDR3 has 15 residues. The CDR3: CASSLNGGAEDTQYF. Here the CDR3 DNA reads TGTGCTAGCAGCTTAAACGGGGGGGCCGAAGATACGCAGTATTTT.

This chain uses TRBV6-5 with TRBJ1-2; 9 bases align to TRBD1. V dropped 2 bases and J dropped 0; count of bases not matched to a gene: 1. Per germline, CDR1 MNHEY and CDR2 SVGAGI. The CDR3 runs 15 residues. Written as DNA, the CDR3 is TGTGCCAGCAGTTACGGGACAGGGTCTAACTATGGCTACACCTTC. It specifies CASSYGTGSNYGYTF.

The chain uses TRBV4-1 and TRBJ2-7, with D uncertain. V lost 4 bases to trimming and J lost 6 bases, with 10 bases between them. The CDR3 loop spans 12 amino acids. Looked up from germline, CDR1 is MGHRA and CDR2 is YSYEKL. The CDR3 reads CASSPESREQYF. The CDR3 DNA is TGCGCCAGCAGCCCTGAGTCTCGCGAGCAGTACTTC.

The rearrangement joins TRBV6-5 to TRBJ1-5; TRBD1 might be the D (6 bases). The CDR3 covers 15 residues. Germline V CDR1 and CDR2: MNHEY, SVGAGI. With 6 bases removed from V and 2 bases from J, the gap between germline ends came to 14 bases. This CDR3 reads CASSPTGMRNQPQHF. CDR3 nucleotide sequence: TGTGCCAGCAGCCCAACAGGGATGCGCAATCAGCCCCAGCATTTT.

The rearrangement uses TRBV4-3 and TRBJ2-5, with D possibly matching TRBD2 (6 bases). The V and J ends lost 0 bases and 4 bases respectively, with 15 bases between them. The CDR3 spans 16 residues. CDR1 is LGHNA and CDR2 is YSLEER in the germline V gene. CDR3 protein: CASSQEWREIGETQYF. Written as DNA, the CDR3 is TGCGCCAGCAGCCAAGAGTGGAGGGAGATTGGAGAGACCCAGTACTTC.

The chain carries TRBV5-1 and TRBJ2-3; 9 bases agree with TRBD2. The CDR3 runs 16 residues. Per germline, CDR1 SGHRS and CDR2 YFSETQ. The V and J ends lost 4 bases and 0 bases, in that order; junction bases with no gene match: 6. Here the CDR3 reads CASSRRLAVSTDTQYF. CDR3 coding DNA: TGCGCCAGCAGCCGTCGACTAGCGGTTAGCACAGATACGCAGTATTTT.

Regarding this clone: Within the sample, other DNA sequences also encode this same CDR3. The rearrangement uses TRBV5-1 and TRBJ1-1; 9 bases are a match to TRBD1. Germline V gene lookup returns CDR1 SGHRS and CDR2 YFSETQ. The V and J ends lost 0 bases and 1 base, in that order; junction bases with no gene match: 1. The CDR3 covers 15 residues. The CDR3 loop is CASSLGQGGNTEAFF. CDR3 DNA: TGCGCCAGCAGCTTGGGACAGGGGGGGAACACTGAAGCTTTCTTT. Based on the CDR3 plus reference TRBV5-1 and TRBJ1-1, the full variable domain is KAGVTQTPRYLIKTRGQQVTLSCSPISGHRSVSWYQQTPGQGLQFLFEYFSETQRNKGNFPGRFSGRQFSNSRSEMNVSTLELGDSALYLCASSLGQGGNTEAFFGQGTRLTVV.

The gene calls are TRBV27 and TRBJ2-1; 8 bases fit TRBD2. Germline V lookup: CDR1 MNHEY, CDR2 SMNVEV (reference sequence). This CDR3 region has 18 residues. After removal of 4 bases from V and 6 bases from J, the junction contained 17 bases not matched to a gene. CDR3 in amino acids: CASSSQQLRGVPSNEQFF. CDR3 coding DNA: TGTGCCAGCAGTTCGCAACAACTGCGGGGGGTGCCTTCCAATGAGCAGTTCTTC.

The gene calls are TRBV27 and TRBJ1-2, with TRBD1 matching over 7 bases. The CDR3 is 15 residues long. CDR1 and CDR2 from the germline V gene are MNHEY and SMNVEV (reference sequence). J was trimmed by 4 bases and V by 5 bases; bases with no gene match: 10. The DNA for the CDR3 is TGTGCCAGCAGTCAGACAGGGTCCACCCTCTATGGCTACACCTTC. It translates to CASSQTGSTLYGYTF.

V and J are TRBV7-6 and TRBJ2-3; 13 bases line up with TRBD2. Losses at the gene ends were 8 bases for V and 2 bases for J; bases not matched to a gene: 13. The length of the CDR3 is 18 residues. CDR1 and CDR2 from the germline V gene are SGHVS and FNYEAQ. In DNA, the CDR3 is TGTGCCAGCGGAGGAGGGGTACTAGCGGGGGGGGACACAGATACGCAGTATTTT. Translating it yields CASGGGVLAGGDTDTQYF.

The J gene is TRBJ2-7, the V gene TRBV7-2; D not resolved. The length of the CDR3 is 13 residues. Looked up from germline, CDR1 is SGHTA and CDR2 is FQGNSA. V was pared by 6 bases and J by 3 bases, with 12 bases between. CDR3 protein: CASSNDLVYEQYF. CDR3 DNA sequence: TGTGCCAGCAGTAACGACCTAGTCTACGAGCAGTACTTC.

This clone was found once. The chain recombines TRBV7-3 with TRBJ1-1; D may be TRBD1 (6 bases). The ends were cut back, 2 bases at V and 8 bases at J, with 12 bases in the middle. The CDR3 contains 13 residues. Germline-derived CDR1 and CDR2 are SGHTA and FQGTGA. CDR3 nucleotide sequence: TGTGCCAGCAGCTTACAGGGGAGTAGGGAAGCTTTCTTT. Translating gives CASSLQGSREAFF.

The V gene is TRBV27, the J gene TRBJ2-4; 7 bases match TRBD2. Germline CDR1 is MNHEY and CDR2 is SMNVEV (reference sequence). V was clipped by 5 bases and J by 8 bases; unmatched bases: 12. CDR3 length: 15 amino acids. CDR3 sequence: CASSPSSGGGDIQYF. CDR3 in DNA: TGTGCCAGCAGTCCGTCTAGCGGAGGAGGGGACATTCAGTACTTC.

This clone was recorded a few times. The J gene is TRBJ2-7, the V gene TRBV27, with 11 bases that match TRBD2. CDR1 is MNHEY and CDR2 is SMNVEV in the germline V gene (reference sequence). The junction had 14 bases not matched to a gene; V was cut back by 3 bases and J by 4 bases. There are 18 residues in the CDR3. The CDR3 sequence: CASSFLTSGKSILYEQYF. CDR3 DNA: TGTGCCAGCAGTTTCTTGACTAGCGGGAAGTCGATCCTTTACGAGCAGTACTTC.